These 11 T cell receptor beta chains originate from one sample sequenced in a study of blood T cells in healthy people across ages. The use of a sample-barcoded 5' primer and a J-beta primer mix characterized a second PCR of roughly 6 to 12 cycles. One entry per CDR3 protein results from TCRdb running MiXCR on the 5' RACE reads. The sample carries approximately 880,000 distinct CDR3 sequences, 45% to 50% recorded once. Sequenced material: blood. All receptors come from a man under 40 in good health.

This chain links TRBV6-2 or TRBV6-3 with TRBJ1-5; D possibly corresponds to TRBD1 (6 bases). Per the germline V gene, CDR1 is MNHEY and CDR2 is SVGEGT. V was shortened by 7 bases and J by 4 bases, with 29 bases between the two germline ends. This CDR3 is built from 19 residues. CDR3 sequence reads: CASKGGDFRQDSGNQPQHF. The CDR3 DNA sequence: TGTGCCAGCAAGGGGGGAGATTTCCGACAGGACTCGGGAAATCAGCCCCAGCATTTT.

The genes are TRBV6-5 and TRBJ2-1; 7 bases are a match to TRBD1. The CDR3 extends over 13 amino acids. Trimming removed 5 bases from V and 6 bases from J; junction bases left unmatched: 4. Germline CDR1 is MNHEY and CDR2 is SVGAGI. The CDR3: CASSLQGFNEQFF. In nucleotides, the CDR3 is TGTGCCAGCAGTCTACAGGGGTTCAATGAGCAGTTCTTC.

In this sample, this clonotype turned up many times. The gene calls are TRBV7-2 and TRBJ2-3; TRBD2 might be the D (5 bases). Trimming left V 3 bases short and J 6 bases short, with 7 bases between. Germline V CDR1 and CDR2: SGHTA, FQGNSA. The CDR3 consists of 12 residues. CDR3 residues: CASSLDSDTQYF. CDR3 nucleotide sequence: TGTGCCAGCAGCTTGGACTCGGATACGCAGTATTTT.

The chain employs TRBV5-1 and TRBJ2-1, with 12 bases aligning to TRBD2. V shed 8 bases and J 6 bases; nucleotides not matched to a gene: 18. The CDR3 contains 18 residues. Germline V gives CDR1 SGHRS, CDR2 YFSETQ. The CDR3 spells CARSGASGGAPWSNEQFF. CDR3 in DNA: TGCGCCAGAAGCGGGGCTAGCGGGGGGGCCCCTTGGAGCAATGAGCAGTTCTTC.

This rearrangement joins TRBV15 to TRBJ1-1; D is unclear. This CDR3 spans 15 amino acids. Germline assignment: CDR1 LNHNV and CDR2 YYDKDF (reference sequence). The V and J ends lost 0 bases and 2 bases respectively, with 10 bases between them. CDR3 nucleotides: TGTGCCACCAGCAGAGATCCCATACACAACACTGAAGCTTTCTTT. As protein: CATSRDPIHNTEAFF.

The gene calls are TRBV7-9 and TRBJ1-1; D remains unclear. V was cut by 6 bases and J by 0 bases, with 14 bases left in between. Per the germline V gene, CDR1 is SEHNR and CDR2 is FQNEAQ (reference sequence). The CDR3 is 15 residues long. CDR3 sequence (DNA): TGTGCCAGCAGATCCCGTGAAAGGGTGAACACTGAAGCTTTCTTT. Translated, it gives CASRSRERVNTEAFF. Full variable domain (missing parts from reference TRBV7-9 and TRBJ1-1): DTGVSQNPRHKITKRGQNVTFRCDPISEHNRLYWYRQTLGQGPEFLTYFQNEAQLEKSRLLSDRFSAERPKGSFSTLEIQRTEQGDSAMYLCASRSRERVNTEAFFGQGTRLTVV.

The chain is built from TRBV27 and TRBJ1-1, with a weak D call TRBD1 (6 bases). CDR1 is MNHEY, CDR2 SMNVEV, per germline (reference sequence). Deletions cut 6 bases from V and 0 bases from J, with 14 bases between. The CDR3 is 15 amino acids. CDR3 loop: CASRKGQIMNTEAFF. The CDR3 nucleotides are TGTGCCAGCAGGAAAGGACAGATAATGAACACTGAAGCTTTCTTT.

The V gene is TRBV28, the J gene TRBJ2-1, with TRBD2 matching 10 bases. Per germline, CDR1 MDHEN and CDR2 SYDVKM. With 6 bases clipped from V and 8 bases from J, the junction kept 10 bases outside the gene matches. The CDR3 sequence is 15 residues long. The CDR3 protein is CASRAPLAGSYEQFF. CDR3 DNA sequence: TGTGCCAGCAGAGCCCCACTAGCGGGGTCCTATGAGCAGTTCTTC.

This chain joins TRBV7-2 and TRBJ2-7; TRBD1 might be the D (5 bases). V was pared by 1 base and J by 3 bases, with 13 bases between. Germline V gene sequence: CDR1 SGHTA, CDR2 FQGNSA. CDR3 length: 15 residues. DNA of the CDR3: TGTGCCAGCAGCTTAGTGGGTGACAGTGACTACGAGCAGTACTTC. As protein: CASSLVGDSDYEQYF.

This chain links TRBV2 with TRBJ2-1; D possibly uses TRBD1 or TRBD2 (6 bases each). Germline V gene lookup returns CDR1 SNHLY and CDR2 FYNNEI. V shed 6 bases and J shed 6 bases, with 24 bases lying between them. The CDR3 sequence is 17 residues long. CDR3 DNA sequence: TGTGCCAGCAGCTTACGGGAGCTAATCGTAGGGGGCAATGAGCAGTTCTTC. It specifies CASSLRELIVGGNEQFF. The whole variable domain, remainder taken from reference TRBV2 and TRBJ2-1, is EPEVTQTPSHQVTQMGQEVILRCVPISNHLYFYWYRQILGQKVEFLVSFYNNEISEKSEIFDDQFSVERPDGSNFTLKIRSTKLEDSAMYFCASSLRELIVGGNEQFFGPGTRLTVL.

On this clonotype itself: Germline and junction disagree at one end, which may indicate a read error. J is TRBJ1-5 and V is TRBV6-6; TRBD1 might be the D (6 bases). Germline V gene sequence: CDR1 MNHNY, CDR2 SVGAGI (reference sequence). This CDR3 is 17 amino acids long. The CDR3 DNA reads TGTGCCAGCAGTTACTCACTCGAAATGGACAGAAATCAGCCCCGGCATTTT. The encoded protein is CASSYSLEMDRNQPRHF.